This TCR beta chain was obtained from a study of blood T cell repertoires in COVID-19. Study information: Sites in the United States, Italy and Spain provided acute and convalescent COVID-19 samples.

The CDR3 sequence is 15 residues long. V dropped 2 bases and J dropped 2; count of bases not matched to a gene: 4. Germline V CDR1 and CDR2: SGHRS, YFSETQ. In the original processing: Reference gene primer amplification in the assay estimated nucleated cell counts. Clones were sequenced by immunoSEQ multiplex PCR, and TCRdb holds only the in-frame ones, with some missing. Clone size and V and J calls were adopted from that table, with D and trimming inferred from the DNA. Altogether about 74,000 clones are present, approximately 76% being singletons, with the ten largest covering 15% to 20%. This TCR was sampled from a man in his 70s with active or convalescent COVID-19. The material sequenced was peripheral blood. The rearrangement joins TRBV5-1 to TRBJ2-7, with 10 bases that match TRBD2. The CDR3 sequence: CASSFSGGPPYEQYF. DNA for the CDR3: TGCGCCAGCAGCTTTAGCGGGGGGCCACCCTACGAGCAGTACTTC.